Below, 29 T cell receptor beta chains from the same sample are listed, as sequenced in a study of blood T cell repertoires in COVID-19. Sequencing was performed with immunoSEQ multiplex PCR; in TCRdb, only in-frame clones are kept and a portion is missing. The sample records 190,000 or so clones, around 85% being singletons. The sequenced sample was peripheral blood. These receptors were collected from a man between 60 and 75 years old with COVID-19, enrolled during active disease.

V gene TRBV9 combines with J gene TRBJ1-1, with D perhaps matching TRBD1 (5 bases). The germline V and J ends were trimmed by 4 bases and 0 bases, with 13 bases remaining between them. The CDR3 runs 15 residues. From germline, CDR1 is SGDLS and CDR2 YYNGEE. CDR3 nucleotides: TGTGCCAGCAGCCCCCCGAAGGGGTTGAACACTGAAGCTTTCTTT. Its translation: CASSPPKGLNTEAFF.

The chain is built from TRBV29-1 and TRBJ1-2, with a possible D match to TRBD1 (5 bases). The germline gives CDR1 SQVTM, CDR2 ANQGSEA. V gave up 4 bases and J gave up 7 bases, with 13 bases separating them. The CDR3 has 12 amino acids. The CDR3 spells CSVASLRGGYTF. In DNA form, the CDR3 reads TGCAGCGTTGCCAGCCTAAGGGGTGGCTACACCTTC.

This chain joins TRBV6-6 and TRBJ1-6; D not certain. This CDR3 is 16 amino acids long. Germline CDR1 and CDR2: MNHNY and SVGAGI (reference sequence). Trimming shortened V by 5 bases and J by 0 bases, and 11 bases separated the two germline ends. The CDR3 nucleotides are TGTGCCAGCAGTACCGCGGGAGTCTCCTATAATTCACCCCTCCACTTT. Its protein is CASSTAGVSYNSPLHF.

The chain joins TRBV4-3 to TRBJ1-5; D gene unclear. The CDR3 covers 13 residues. Germline assignment: CDR1 LGHNA and CDR2 YSLEER. The V end lost 0 bases, the J end lost 7 bases, and 7 bases lay between the germline ends. The CDR3 region is CASSQDMEQPQHF. CDR3 coding DNA: TGCGCCAGCAGCCAAGATATGGAGCAGCCCCAGCATTTT.

This clone was found a few times. The gene calls are TRBV2 and TRBJ1-5; tentative D call: TRBD1 (6 bases). The germline V gene encodes CDR1 SNHLY and CDR2 FYNNEI. The CDR3 covers 15 residues. V shed 4 bases and J shed 0 bases, with 10 bases lying between them. In DNA form, the CDR3 reads TGTGCCAGCAGTGTGGGGGCGAATAGCAATCAGCCCCAGCATTTT. This translates into CASSVGANSNQPQHF.

This clone was counted once. This chain links TRBV27 with TRBJ1-1; 7 positions match TRBD1. CDR1 is MNHEY and CDR2 is SMNVEV in the germline V gene (reference sequence). With 6 bases clipped from V and 8 bases from J, the junction kept 3 bases outside the gene matches. The CDR3 has 11 amino acids. CDR3 loop: CASRSTGEAFF. The DNA of the CDR3 is TGTGCCAGCAGATCGACAGGGGAAGCTTTCTTT.

The V call is TRBV28, the J call TRBJ2-5, with 7 positions matching TRBD2. V lost 10 bases, J lost 2 bases, and 13 bases stayed unmatched. Germline assignment: CDR1 MDHEN and CDR2 SYDVKM. This CDR3 contains 15 residues. CDR3 nucleotides: TGTGCCACCATTGGATTTAGCGGGCCTCAAGAGACCCAGTACTTC. Protein sequence: CATIGFSGPQETQYF.

CDR3 region: CAMGRGEDTEAFF. The DNA for the CDR3 is TGTGCCATGGGGCGGGGGGAGGACACTGAAGCTTTCTTT. The chain carries TRBV2 and TRBJ1-1, with D tentatively TRBD1 (5 bases). The CDR3 has 13 amino acids. The V end was cut by 10 bases, the J end by 3 bases, with 15 bases between. The germline gives CDR1 SNHLY, CDR2 FYNNEI.

The V call is TRBV28, the J call TRBJ2-3, with TRBD2 matching 8 bases. The CDR3 has 16 residues. J was trimmed by 4 bases and V by 5 bases; bases with no gene match: 11. The germline V gene has CDR1 MDHEN and CDR2 SYDVKM. CDR3 nucleotides: TGTGCCAGCAGTGATCCACGGGGGCGGGAGGCAGATACGCAGTATTTT. Its translation: CASSDPRGREADTQYF. Together with reference TRBV28 and TRBJ2-3, the CDR3 gives the full variable domain: DVKVTQSSRYLVKRTGEKVFLECVQDMDHENMFWYRQDPGLGLRLIYFSYDVKMKEKGDIPEGYSVSREKKERFSLILESASTNQTSMYLCASSDPRGREADTQYFGPGTRLTVL.

The chain couples TRBV11-2 to TRBJ1-4; no reliable D call. This CDR3 region has 15 residues. V was trimmed by 1 base and J by 7 bases, leaving 13 bases between them. Germline assignment: CDR1 SGHAT and CDR2 FQNNGV. The CDR3 loop is CASSLVNFPGEKLFF. Written as DNA, the CDR3 is TGTGCCAGCAGCTTAGTAAACTTCCCGGGTGAAAAACTGTTTTTT. The full variable domain, in which reference TRBV11-2 and TRBJ1-4 provide the parts outside the CDR3, is EAGVAQSPRYKIIEKRQSVAFWCNPISGHATLYWYQQILGQGPKLLIQFQNNGVVDDSQLPKDRFSAERLKGVDSTLKIQPAKLEDSAVYLCASSLVNFPGEKLFFGSGTQLSVL.

The chain combines TRBV15 with TRBJ2-7, with D perhaps TRBD2 (6 bases). The V gene's germline CDR1 is LNHNV and CDR2 YYDKDF (reference sequence). This CDR3 has 16 residues. The V end lost 3 bases, the J end lost 1 base, and 16 bases lay between the germline ends. The CDR3 spells CATSRLEGGISYEQYF. In nucleotides, the CDR3 is TGTGCCACCAGCAGGTTGGAGGGCGGGATATCCTACGAGCAGTACTTC.

The chain joins TRBV11-2 to TRBJ2-3, with 7 bases aligning to TRBD2. J gave up 2 bases and V 2 bases, and 4 bases lay outside the gene matches. The CDR3 totals 15 residues. The germline V gene encodes CDR1 SGHAT and CDR2 FQNNGV. CDR3 amino acids: CASSLRAGYTDTQYF. In nucleotides, the CDR3 is TGTGCCAGCAGCTTAAGAGCGGGATACACAGATACGCAGTATTTT.

The chain joins TRBV2 to TRBJ2-3, with D maybe TRBD1 (5 bases). V shed 3 bases and J shed 0 bases, with 10 bases lying between them. This CDR3 has 15 residues. In germline, CDR1 is SNHLY, CDR2 FYNNEI. The CDR3 loop is CASSDWQGSTDTQYF. In DNA, the CDR3 is TGTGCCAGCAGTGATTGGCAGGGAAGCACAGATACGCAGTATTTT.

The chain joins TRBV11-2 to TRBJ1-2, with 10 nucleotides matching TRBD1. The J segment lost 8 bases and the V segment lost 1 base, leaving 7 bases of the junction unmatched. Germline CDR1 and CDR2: SGHAT and FQNNGV. The length of the CDR3 is 15 residues. The CDR3 DNA reads as TGTGCCAGCAGCTTAGGGGCCGGGACAGGGGCCGGCTACACCTTC. Its translation is CASSLGAGTGAGYTF.

This clone appeared a single time. V and J are TRBV5-1 and TRBJ1-1, with D unclear. This CDR3 is built from 13 residues. The V gene's germline CDR1 is SGHRS and CDR2 YFSETQ. The V gene lost 4 bases and the J gene lost 3 bases, with 10 bases spanning the gap. The CDR3 coding sequence is TGCGCCAGCAGCCGGGGTAGGGACACTGAAGCTTTCTTT. It is translated as CASSRGRDTEAFF.

V gene TRBV7-9 combines with J gene TRBJ1-2, with D possibly being TRBD1 (6 bases). There are 14 residues in the CDR3. The germline V gene encodes CDR1 SEHNR and CDR2 FQNEAQ (reference sequence). Trimming pared 5 bases from V and 1 base from J, leaving 11 bases between. CDR3 protein: CASSTTQGNYGYTF. In DNA, the CDR3 is TGTGCCAGCAGCACTACACAGGGTAACTATGGCTACACCTTC.

The rearrangement uses TRBV9 and TRBJ2-2, with 8 bases that match TRBD1. Unmatched junction bases numbered 8, after V lost 6 bases and J lost 7 bases. Per germline, CDR1 SGDLS and CDR2 YYNGEE. This CDR3 region has 14 residues. CDR3 sequence (DNA): TGTGCCAGCACCGGGCAGGGGGCAAACGGGGAGCTGTTTTTT. Its translation: CASTGQGANGELFF.

The chain links TRBV5-5 to TRBJ1-4; a weak D match, TRBD1 (6 bases). The CDR3 spans 15 residues. Trimming cost V 0 bases and J 7 bases, with 13 bases left between them. Germline V gene sequence: CDR1 SGHKS, CDR2 YYEKEE (reference sequence). The CDR3 protein is CASSLAGGAGEKLFF. In DNA form, the CDR3 reads TGTGCCAGCAGCTTGGCGGGGGGGGCAGGTGAAAAACTGTTTTTT.

The chain has TRBV10-3 and TRBJ1-1; 7 nucleotides agree with TRBD1. Germline V gene sequence: CDR1 ENHRY, CDR2 SYGVKD. The length of the CDR3 is 17 residues. Trimming cost V 2 bases and J 0 bases; bases outside gene matches: 9. CDR3 loop: CAISERITGVVNTEAFF. CDR3 DNA sequence: TGTGCCATCAGTGAGCGGATTACAGGGGTTGTGAACACTGAAGCTTTCTTT.

This clone was picked up a small number of times. This rearrangement joins TRBV5-4 to TRBJ1-1, with TRBD1 matching 7 bases. V was clipped by 5 bases and J by 3 bases; unmatched bases: 4. Germline assignment: CDR1 SGHNT and CDR2 YYREEE (reference sequence). The CDR3 runs 13 residues. In DNA form, the CDR3 reads TGTGCCAGCAGGACAGGGTTGGACACTGAAGCTTTCTTT. This gives the protein CASRTGLDTEAFF.

This clone was observed once. The chain is built from TRBV13 and TRBJ1-3; no reliable D call. The CDR3 is 16 amino acids. V lost 2 bases and J 4 bases, leaving 15 bases between the germline ends. In germline, CDR1 is PRHDT, CDR2 FYEKMQ (reference sequence). The CDR3 loop is CASSLSFQAEGNTIYF. CDR3 coding DNA: TGTGCCAGCAGCTTATCTTTCCAGGCCGAAGGAAACACCATATATTTT.

V is TRBV5-1 and J is TRBJ2-5, with 7 bases identical to TRBD2. This CDR3 has 18 residues. Germline values: CDR1 SGHRS, CDR2 YFSETQ. Losses at the gene ends were 2 bases for V and 4 bases for J; bases not matched to a gene: 17. CDR3 in DNA: TGCGCCAGCAGCTTAGGGTTTCGGCCCAGCGGGAAAGGAGAGACCCAGTACTTC. Translated, it gives CASSLGFRPSGKGETQYF.

This clone was observed a single time. The chain uses TRBV11-3 and TRBJ2-7, with D unclear. The V end lost 2 bases, the J end lost 0 bases, and 8 bases lay between the germline ends. The CDR3 has 14 residues. Looked up from germline, CDR1 is SGHNT and CDR2 is YENEEA. The CDR3 DNA is TGTGCCAGCAGCTTAAACAGAGTCTCCTACGAGCAGTACTTC. Translating gives CASSLNRVSYEQYF.

The rearrangement uses TRBV2 and TRBJ2-1; D may be TRBD1 (5 bases). Trimming took 8 bases from V and 7 from J, leaving 18 bases between them. The CDR3 consists of 14 residues. Germline V gene lookup returns CDR1 SNHLY and CDR2 FYNNEI. CDR3: CASGRQFIRNEQFF. The CDR3 DNA reads as TGTGCCAGCGGTCGACAGTTTATTAGGAATGAGCAGTTCTTC.

The gene calls are TRBV5-1 and TRBJ2-6; TRBD2 agrees at 10 bases. The CDR3 covers 16 residues. Losses at the gene ends were 4 bases for V and 2 bases for J; bases not matched to a gene: 3. Germline V gene lookup returns CDR1 SGHRS and CDR2 YFSETQ. DNA for the CDR3: TGCGCCAGCAGCCCGAGCGGGAGGGCTGGGGCCAACGTCCTGACTTTC. Its protein product is CASSPSGRAGANVLTF.

This chain connects TRBV7-9 to TRBJ1-5, with 11 bases aligning to TRBD1. CDR3 length equals 14 residues. Unmatched junction bases numbered 1, after V lost 5 bases and J lost 4 bases. The V gene's germline CDR1 is SEHNR and CDR2 FQNEAQ (reference sequence). DNA for the CDR3: TGTGCCAGCAGCCGGGACAGGGGGAATCAGCCCCAGCATTTT. Amino acid sequence: CASSRDRGNQPQHF.

The rearrangement joins TRBV3-1 (or the pseudogene TRBV3-2) to TRBJ2-3; TRBD1 is a possible D gene (7 bases). Between the trimmed V and J ends, which lost 4 bases and 3 bases, there was a span of 14 bases. Germline V gives CDR1 LGHDT, CDR2 YNNKEL (reference sequence). CDR3 size: 15 residues. The CDR3 DNA follows: TGTGCCAGCAGCCGGGGCAGGGGGGTTACAGATACGCAGTATTTT. Amino acid sequence: CASSRGRGVTDTQYF.

This sequence joins TRBV14 and TRBJ1-2; D is ambiguous. The germline V gene has CDR1 SGHDN and CDR2 FVKESK. V gave up 0 bases and J gave up 4 bases, with 9 bases separating them. The CDR3 has 14 amino acids. CDR3 region: CASSQDTFGYGYTF. The DNA for the CDR3 is TGTGCCAGCAGCCAAGATACCTTCGGCTATGGCTACACCTTC. The full variable domain, its missing parts supplied by reference TRBV14 and TRBJ1-2, is EAGVTQFPSHSVIEKGQTVTLRCDPISGHDNLYWYRRVMGKEIKFLLHFVKESKQDESGMPNNRFLAERTGGTYSTLKVQPAELEDSGVYFCASSQDTFGYGYTFGSGTRLTVV.

The chain combines TRBV20-1 with TRBJ1-5; possible D gene TRBD1, 6 bases. The CDR3 consists of 15 residues. Germline assignment: CDR1 DFQATT and CDR2 SNEGSKA (reference sequence). Trimming shortened V by 3 bases and J by 4 bases, and 16 bases separated the two germline ends. The CDR3 DNA reads TGCAGTGCTAGTCCCGGGGGGGCAGTAAATCAGCCCCAGCATTTT. It yields the protein CSASPGGAVNQPQHF.